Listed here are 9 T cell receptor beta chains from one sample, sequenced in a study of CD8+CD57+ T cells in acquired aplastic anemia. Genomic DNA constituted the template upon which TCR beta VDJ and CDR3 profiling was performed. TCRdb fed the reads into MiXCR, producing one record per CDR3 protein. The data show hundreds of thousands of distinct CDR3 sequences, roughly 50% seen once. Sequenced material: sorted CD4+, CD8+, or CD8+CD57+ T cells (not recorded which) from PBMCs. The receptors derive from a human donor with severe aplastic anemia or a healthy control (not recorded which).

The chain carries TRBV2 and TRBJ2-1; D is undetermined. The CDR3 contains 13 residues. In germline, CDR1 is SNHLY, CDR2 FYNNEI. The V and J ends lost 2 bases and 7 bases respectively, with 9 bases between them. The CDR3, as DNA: TGTGCCAGCAGTGAACTTCCCATGAATGAGCAGTTCTTC. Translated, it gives CASSELPMNEQFF.

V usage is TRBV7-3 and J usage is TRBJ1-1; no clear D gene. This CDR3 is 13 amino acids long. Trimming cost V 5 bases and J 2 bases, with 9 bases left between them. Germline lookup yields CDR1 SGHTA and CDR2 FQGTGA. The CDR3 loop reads CASSTDLNTEAFF. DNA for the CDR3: TGTGCCAGCAGCACGGACCTTAACACTGAAGCTTTCTTT.

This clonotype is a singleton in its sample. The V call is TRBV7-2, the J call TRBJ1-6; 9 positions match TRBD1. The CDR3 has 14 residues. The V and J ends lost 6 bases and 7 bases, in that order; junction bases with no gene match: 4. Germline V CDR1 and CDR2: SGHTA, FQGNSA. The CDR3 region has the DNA TGTGCCAGCAGATGGACAGGGGTGAATTCACCCCTCCACTTT. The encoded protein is CASRWTGVNSPLHF.

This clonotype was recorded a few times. For the CDR3, the DNA is TGTGCCAGCAGCTCCCCTCTTGGCGGCACCTACAATGAGCAGTTCTTC. Translating gives CASSSPLGGTYNEQFF. V and J are TRBV7-6 and TRBJ2-1, with no clear D. CDR1 SGHVS and CDR2 FNYEAQ come from the germline V gene. V shed 4 bases and J shed 2 bases, with 15 bases lying between them. The CDR3 consists of 16 residues.

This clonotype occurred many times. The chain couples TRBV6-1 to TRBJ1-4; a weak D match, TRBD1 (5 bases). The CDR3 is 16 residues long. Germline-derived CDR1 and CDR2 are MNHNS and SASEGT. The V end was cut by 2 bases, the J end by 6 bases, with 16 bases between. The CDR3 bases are TGTGCCAGCAGTGAAATTTGGGGGATCAGGGATGAAAAACTGTTTTTT. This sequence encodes CASSEIWGIRDEKLFF.

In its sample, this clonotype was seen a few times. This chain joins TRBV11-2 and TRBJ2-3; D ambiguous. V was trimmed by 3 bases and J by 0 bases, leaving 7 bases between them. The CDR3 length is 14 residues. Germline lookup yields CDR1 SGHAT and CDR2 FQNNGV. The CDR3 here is CASSFSTSTDTQYF. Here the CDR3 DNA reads TGTGCCAGCAGCTTCAGCACTAGCACAGATACGCAGTATTTT.

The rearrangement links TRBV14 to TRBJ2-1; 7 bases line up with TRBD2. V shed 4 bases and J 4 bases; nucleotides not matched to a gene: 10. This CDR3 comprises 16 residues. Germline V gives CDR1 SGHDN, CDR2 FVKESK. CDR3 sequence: CASSRGEGTTYNEQFF. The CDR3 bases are TGTGCCAGCAGCCGAGGGGAAGGGACTACGTACAATGAGCAGTTCTTC.

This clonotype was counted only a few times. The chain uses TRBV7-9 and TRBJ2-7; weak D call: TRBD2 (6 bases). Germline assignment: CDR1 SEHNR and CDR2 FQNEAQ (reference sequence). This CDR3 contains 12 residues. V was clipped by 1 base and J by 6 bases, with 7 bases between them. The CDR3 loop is CASSLGRGEQYF. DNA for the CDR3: TGTGCCAGCAGCTTAGGGCGGGGCGAGCAGTACTTC. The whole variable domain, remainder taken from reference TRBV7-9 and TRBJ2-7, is DTGVSQNPRHKITKRGQNVTFRCDPISEHNRLYWYRQTLGQGPEFLTYFQNEAQLEKSRLLSDRFSAERPKGSFSTLEIQRTEQGDSAMYLCASSLGRGEQYFGPGTRLTVT.

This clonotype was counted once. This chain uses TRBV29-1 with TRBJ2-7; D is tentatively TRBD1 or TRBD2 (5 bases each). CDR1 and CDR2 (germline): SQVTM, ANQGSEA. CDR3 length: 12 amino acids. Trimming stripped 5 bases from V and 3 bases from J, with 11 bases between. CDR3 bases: TGCAGCGTTCTCAGGGACGACTACGAGCAGTACTTC. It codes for CSVLRDDYEQYF.